These T cell receptor beta chains were read from a single sample in a study of T-cell reconstitution after alpha-beta-depleted transplantation in children. TCRdb processed the PCR reads anew with MiXCR; each CDR3 protein has one entry. The data show around 200,000 distinct CDR3 sequences, approximately 9% seen once. This specimen was PBMCs from the stem cell graft donor, taken from the stem cell graft. Source of these receptors: a human donor who donated a stem cell graft to a child with acute lymphoblastic leukemia. Each CDR3 is given with its conserved first and last residue. A D gene is named only where the DNA matches it firmly. A row's size may be missing; if present it is once, few, many or a size class.

clone_size: many; d_call: .; j_call: TRBJ2-5; v_call: TRBV5-5; cdr3_aa: CASSPGAEQETQYF; cdr3_nt: TGTGCCAGCAGCCCCGGGGCAGAACAAGAGACCCAGTACTTC
clone_size: few; d_call: .; j_call: TRBJ1-1; v_call: TRBV5-1; cdr3_aa: CASSFGYVNTEAFF; cdr3_nt: TGCGCCAGCAGCTTCGGGTACGTGAACACTGAAGCTTTCTTT
clone_size: .; d_call: .; j_call: TRBJ1-5; v_call: TRBV27; cdr3_aa: CASSSYSRGGNQPQHF; cdr3_nt: TGTGCCAGCAGTTCTTACTCCAGGGGCGGTAATCAGCCCCAGCATTTT
clone_size: few; d_call: .; j_call: TRBJ2-3; v_call: TRBV2; cdr3_aa: CASSEALPTGDTQYF; cdr3_nt: TGTGCCAGCAGTGAAGCGCTTCCGACAGGAGATACGCAGTATTTT
clone_size: .; d_call: TRBD1; j_call: TRBJ1-5; v_call: TRBV20-1; cdr3_aa: CSASQMTGGIQPQHF; cdr3_nt: TGCAGTGCTAGTCAGATGACAGGGGGGATTCAGCCCCAGCATTTT
clone_size: few; d_call: .; j_call: TRBJ1-4; v_call: TRBV2; cdr3_aa: CASSRQEEGKLFF; cdr3_nt: TGTGCCAGCAGTCGCCAGGAAGAGGGAAAACTGTTTTTT
clone_size: .; d_call: TRBD1; j_call: TRBJ1-5; v_call: TRBV20-1; cdr3_aa: CSAKQGVTQHF; cdr3_nt: TGCAGTGCAAAACAGGGGGTGACCCAGCATTTT
clone_size: few; d_call: .; j_call: TRBJ1-6; v_call: TRBV3-1; cdr3_aa: CASSQGTDGNSPLHF; cdr3_nt: TGTGCCAGCAGCCAAGGGACAGACGGTAATTCACCCCTCCACTTT
clone_size: many; d_call: .; j_call: TRBJ2-7; v_call: TRBV12-3/TRBV12-4; cdr3_aa: CASSFAGPPDEQYF; cdr3_nt: TGTGCCAGCAGTTTTGCCGGGCCCCCTGACGAGCAGTACTTC
clone_size: .; d_call: .; j_call: TRBJ1-1; v_call: TRBV6-5; cdr3_aa: CASSYGVSLNTEAFF; cdr3_nt: TGTGCCAGCAGTTACGGGGTCAGTCTGAACACTGAAGCTTTCTTT
clone_size: .; d_call: .; j_call: TRBJ1-1; v_call: TRBV6-2/TRBV6-3; cdr3_aa: CASSYFDHRERNTEAFF; cdr3_nt: TGTGCCAGCAGTTACTTTGACCACAGGGAAAGGAACACTGAAGCTTTCTTT
clone_size: .; d_call: .; j_call: TRBJ2-5; v_call: TRBV3-1; cdr3_aa: CASSQNPRLAGETQYF; cdr3_nt: TGTGCCAGCAGCCAAAACCCCCGGCTAGCTGGGGAGACCCAGTACTTC
clone_size: few; d_call: .; j_call: TRBJ2-3; v_call: TRBV10-1; cdr3_aa: CASSESTRNRGPAADTQYF; cdr3_nt: TGCGCCAGCAGTGAGTCGACTCGTAATAGGGGTCCCGCAGCAGATACGCAGTATTTT
clone_size: .; d_call: TRBD1; j_call: TRBJ1-3; v_call: TRBV5-5; cdr3_aa: CASSYGTGYGVYF; cdr3_nt: TGTGCCAGCAGCTACGGGACAGGTTACGGGGTATATTTT
clone_size: many; d_call: .; j_call: TRBJ2-2; v_call: TRBV12-3/TRBV12-4; cdr3_aa: CASSLVFGGVKNTGELFF; cdr3_nt: TGTGCCAGCAGTTTGGTTTTCGGAGGGGTTAAGAACACCGGGGAGCTGTTTTTT
clone_size: .; d_call: TRBD2; j_call: TRBJ2-3; v_call: TRBV20-1; cdr3_aa: CSARDPWTSGGAVDTQYF; cdr3_nt: TGCAGTGCTAGAGACCCCTGGACTAGCGGGGGGGCCGTAGATACGCAGTATTTT
clone_size: .; d_call: .; j_call: TRBJ1-2; v_call: TRBV5-4; cdr3_aa: CASSLGVLRSGYTF; cdr3_nt: TGTGCCAGCAGCTTGGGTGTCCTCCGATCCGGCTACACCTTC